The sequence of this T cell receptor beta chain was determined in a study of cytomegalovirus exposure and HLA in healthy donors. About the research overall: Both the 100 to 150 validation repertoires and the approximately 700 first-cohort repertoires used the same platform, as reported by a later analysis.

The CDR3 has 14 amino acids. Trimming pared 3 bases from V and 1 base from J, leaving 9 bases between. From germline, CDR1 is MNHNS and CDR2 SASEGT. The donors were part of the approximately 120-subject validation cohort, which stood apart from the roughly 670-subject first cohort. Clones were read by immunoSEQ multiplex PCR, and TCRdb kept only the in-frame ones, dropping some. Of around 130,000 clones detected, approximately 89% appear once; the ten largest clones hold 3% to 4%. Study-level results: Some 150 TCR beta chains were listed as cytomegalovirus-associated.

In regard to this clone: The antigen is undetermined.

The sample consisted of PBMCs. The receptor was isolated from a man aged 25 to 40 in good health and CMV-seronegative. This chain connects TRBV6-1 to TRBJ1-1, with TRBD1 as a possible D gene (5 bases). For the CDR3, the DNA is TGTGCCAGCAGTGACGGGGACTCGAACACTGAAGCTTTCTTT. It translates to CASSDGDSNTEAFF.